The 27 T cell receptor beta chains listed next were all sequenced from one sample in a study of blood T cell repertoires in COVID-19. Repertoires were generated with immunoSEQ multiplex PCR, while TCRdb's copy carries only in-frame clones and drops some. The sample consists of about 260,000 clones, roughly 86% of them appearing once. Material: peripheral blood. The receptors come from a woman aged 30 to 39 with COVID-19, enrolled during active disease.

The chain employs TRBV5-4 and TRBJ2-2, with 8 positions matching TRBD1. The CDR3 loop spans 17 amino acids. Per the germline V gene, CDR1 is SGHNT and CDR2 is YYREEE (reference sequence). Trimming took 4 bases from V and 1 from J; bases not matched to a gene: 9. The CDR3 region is CASSLPPGTGNTGELFF. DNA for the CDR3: TGTGCCAGCAGCCTCCCCCCCGGGACAGGGAACACCGGGGAGCTGTTTTTT. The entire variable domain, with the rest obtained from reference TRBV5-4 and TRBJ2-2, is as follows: ETGVTQSPTHLIKTRGQQVTLRCSSQSGHNTVSWYQQALGQGPQFIFQYYREEENGRGNFPPRFSGLQFPNYSSELNVNALELDDSALYLCASSLPPGTGNTGELFFGEGSRLTVL.

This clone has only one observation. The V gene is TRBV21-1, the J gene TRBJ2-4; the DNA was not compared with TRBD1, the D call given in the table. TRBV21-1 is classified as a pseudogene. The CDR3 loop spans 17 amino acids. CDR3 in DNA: TGTGCCAGCAGCAAATCTTATAAGGGGTCTGGCAAAAACATTCAGTACTTC. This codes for CASSKSYKGSGKNIQYF.

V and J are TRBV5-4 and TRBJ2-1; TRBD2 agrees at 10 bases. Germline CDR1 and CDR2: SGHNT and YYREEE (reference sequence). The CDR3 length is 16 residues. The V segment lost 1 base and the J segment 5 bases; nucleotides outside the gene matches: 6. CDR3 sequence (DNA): TGTGCCAGCAGCTTGCCCACCCTAGCGGGAGACAATGAGCAGTTCTTC. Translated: CASSLPTLAGDNEQFF.

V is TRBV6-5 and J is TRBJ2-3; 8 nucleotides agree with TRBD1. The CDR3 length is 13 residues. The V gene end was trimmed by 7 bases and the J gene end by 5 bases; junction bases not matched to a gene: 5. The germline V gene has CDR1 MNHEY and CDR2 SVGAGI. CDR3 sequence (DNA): TGTGCCAGCACCTTGACAGGGGTAGATACGCAGTATTTT. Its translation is CASTLTGVDTQYF.

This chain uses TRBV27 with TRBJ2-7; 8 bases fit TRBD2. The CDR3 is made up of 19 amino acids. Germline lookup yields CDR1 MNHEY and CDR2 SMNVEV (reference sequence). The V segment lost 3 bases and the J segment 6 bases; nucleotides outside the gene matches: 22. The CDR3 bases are TGTGCCAGCAGTTTCTATGTCCCAAGGGGAAGCGGGAGATCGGTCGAGCAGTACTTC. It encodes CASSFYVPRGSGRSVEQYF.

As DNA, the CDR3 is TGTGCCAGTAGTATATCCGGGAATGAAAAACTGTTTTTT. It encodes CASSISGNEKLFF. This chain uses TRBV19 with TRBJ1-4; D is uncertain. The V gene's germline CDR1 is LNHDA and CDR2 SQIVND (reference sequence). Trimming shortened V by 2 bases and J by 5 bases, and 6 bases separated the two germline ends. This CDR3 is 13 amino acids long. The full variable domain, with the rest looked up from reference TRBV19 and TRBJ1-4, is DGGITQSPKYLFRKEGQNVTLSCEQNLNHDAMYWYRQDPGQGLRLIYYSQIVNDFQKGDIAEGYSVSREKKESFPLTVTSAQKNPTAFYLCASSISGNEKLFFGSGTQLSVL.

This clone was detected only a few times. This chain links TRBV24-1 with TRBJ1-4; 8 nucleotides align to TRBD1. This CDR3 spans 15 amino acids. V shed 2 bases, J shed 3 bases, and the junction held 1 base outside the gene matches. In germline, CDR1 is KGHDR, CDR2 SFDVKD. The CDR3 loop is CATSDSTGANEKLFF. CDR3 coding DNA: TGTGCCACCAGTGATTCGACAGGGGCTAATGAAAAACTGTTTTTT.

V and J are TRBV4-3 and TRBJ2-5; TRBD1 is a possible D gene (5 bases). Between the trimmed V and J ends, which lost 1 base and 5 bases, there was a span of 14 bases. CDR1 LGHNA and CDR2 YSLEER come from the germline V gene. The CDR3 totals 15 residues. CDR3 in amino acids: CASSQGARVGETQYF. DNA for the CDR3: TGCGCCAGCAGCCAAGGGGCCAGGGTGGGGGAGACCCAGTACTTC.

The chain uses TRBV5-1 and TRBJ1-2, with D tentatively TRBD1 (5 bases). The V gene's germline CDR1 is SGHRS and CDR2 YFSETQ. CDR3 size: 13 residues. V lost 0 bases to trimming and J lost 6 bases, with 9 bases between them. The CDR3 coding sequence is TGCGCCAGCAGCTTGGAAGGGGTGGATGGCTACACCTTC. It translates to CASSLEGVDGYTF.

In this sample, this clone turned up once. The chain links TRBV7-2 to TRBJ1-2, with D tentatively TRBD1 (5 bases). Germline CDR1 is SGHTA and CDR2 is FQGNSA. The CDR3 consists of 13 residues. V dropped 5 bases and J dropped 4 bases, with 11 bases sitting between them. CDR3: CASSARGGYGYTF. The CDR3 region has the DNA TGTGCCAGCAGCGCTAGGGGAGGCTATGGCTACACCTTC.

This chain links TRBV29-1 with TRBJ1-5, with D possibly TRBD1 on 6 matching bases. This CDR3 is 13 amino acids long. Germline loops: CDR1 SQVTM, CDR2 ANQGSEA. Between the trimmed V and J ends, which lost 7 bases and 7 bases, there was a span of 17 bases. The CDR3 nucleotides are TGCAGCGCCGCCGAGGGGGGGGGCCAGCCCCAGCATTTT. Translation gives CSAAEGGGQPQHF.

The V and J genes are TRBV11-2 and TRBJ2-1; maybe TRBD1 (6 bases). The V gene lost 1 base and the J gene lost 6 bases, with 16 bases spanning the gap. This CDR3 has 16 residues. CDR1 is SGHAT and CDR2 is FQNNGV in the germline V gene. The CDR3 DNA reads TGTGCCAGCAGCTTAGGCTGGACAGAAATCCTCAATGAGCAGTTCTTC. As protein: CASSLGWTEILNEQFF. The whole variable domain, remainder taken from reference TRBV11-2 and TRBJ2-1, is EAGVAQSPRYKIIEKRQSVAFWCNPISGHATLYWYQQILGQGPKLLIQFQNNGVVDDSQLPKDRFSAERLKGVDSTLKIQPAKLEDSAVYLCASSLGWTEILNEQFFGPGTRLTVL.

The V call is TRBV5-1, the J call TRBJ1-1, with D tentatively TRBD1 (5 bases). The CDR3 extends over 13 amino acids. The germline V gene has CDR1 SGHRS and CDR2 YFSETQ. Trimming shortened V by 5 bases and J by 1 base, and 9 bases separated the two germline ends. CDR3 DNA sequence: TGCGCCAGCAGTTCCCAGGGGAACACTGAAGCTTTCTTT. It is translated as CASSSQGNTEAFF.

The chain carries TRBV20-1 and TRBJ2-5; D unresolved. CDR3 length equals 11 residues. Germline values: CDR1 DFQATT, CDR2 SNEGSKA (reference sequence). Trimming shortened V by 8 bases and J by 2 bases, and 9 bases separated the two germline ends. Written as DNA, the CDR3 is TGCAGTCCGCAGCGACAAGAGACCCAGTACTTC. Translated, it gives CSPQRQETQYF.

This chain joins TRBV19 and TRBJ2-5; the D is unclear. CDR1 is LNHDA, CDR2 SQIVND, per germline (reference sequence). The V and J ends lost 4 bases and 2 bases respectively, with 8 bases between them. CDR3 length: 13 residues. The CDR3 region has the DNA TGTGCCAGTAGTACGATGACACAAGAGACCCAGTACTTC. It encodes CASSTMTQETQYF.

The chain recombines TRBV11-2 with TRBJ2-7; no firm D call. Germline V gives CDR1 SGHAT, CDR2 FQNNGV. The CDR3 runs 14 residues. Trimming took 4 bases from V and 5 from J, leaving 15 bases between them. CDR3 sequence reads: CASSSRGGSNEQYF. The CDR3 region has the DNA TGTGCCAGCAGCTCGAGAGGTGGCAGCAACGAGCAGTACTTC.

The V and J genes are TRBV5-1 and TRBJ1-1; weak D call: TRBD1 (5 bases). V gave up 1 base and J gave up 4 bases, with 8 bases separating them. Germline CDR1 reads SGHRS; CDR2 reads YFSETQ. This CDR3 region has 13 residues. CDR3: CASSLWGGTEAFF. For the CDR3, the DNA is TGCGCCAGCAGCTTGTGGGGGGGCACTGAAGCTTTCTTT. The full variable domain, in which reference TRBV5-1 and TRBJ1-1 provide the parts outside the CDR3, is KAGVTQTPRYLIKTRGQQVTLSCSPISGHRSVSWYQQTPGQGLQFLFEYFSETQRNKGNFPGRFSGRQFSNSRSEMNVSTLELGDSALYLCASSLWGGTEAFFGQGTRLTVV.

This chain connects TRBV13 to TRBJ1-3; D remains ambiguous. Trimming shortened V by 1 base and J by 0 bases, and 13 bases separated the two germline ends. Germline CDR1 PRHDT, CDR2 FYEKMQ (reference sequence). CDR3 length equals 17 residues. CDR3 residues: CASSLARRFLSGNTIYF. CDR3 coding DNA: TGTGCCAGCAGCTTAGCCCGGCGGTTCCTCTCTGGAAACACCATATATTTT. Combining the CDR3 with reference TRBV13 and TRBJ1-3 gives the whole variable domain AAGVIQSPRHLIKEKRETATLKCYPIPRHDTVYWYQQGPGQDPQFLISFYEKMQSDKGSIPDRFSAQQFSDYHSELNMSSLELGDSALYFCASSLARRFLSGNTIYFGEGSWLTVV.

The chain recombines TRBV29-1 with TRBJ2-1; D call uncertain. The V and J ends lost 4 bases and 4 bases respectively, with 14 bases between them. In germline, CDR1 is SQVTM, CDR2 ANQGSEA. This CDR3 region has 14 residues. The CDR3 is CSVGRPSRYNEQFF. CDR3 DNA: TGCAGCGTTGGGCGGCCATCTCGGTACAATGAGCAGTTCTTC.

The CDR3 DNA follows: TGTGCCAGTAGTATGGGCGCCTATAATTCACCCCTCCACTTT. The encoded protein is CASSMGAYNSPLHF. V is TRBV19 and J is TRBJ1-6, with D unresolved. In germline, CDR1 is LNHDA, CDR2 SQIVND (reference sequence). The V gene lost 3 bases and the J gene lost 2 bases, with 5 bases spanning the gap. This CDR3 comprises 14 residues. The entire variable domain, with the rest obtained from reference TRBV19 and TRBJ1-6, is as follows: DGGITQSPKYLFRKEGQNVTLSCEQNLNHDAMYWYRQDPGQGLRLIYYSQIVNDFQKGDIAEGYSVSREKKESFPLTVTSAQKNPTAFYLCASSMGAYNSPLHFGNGTRLTVT.

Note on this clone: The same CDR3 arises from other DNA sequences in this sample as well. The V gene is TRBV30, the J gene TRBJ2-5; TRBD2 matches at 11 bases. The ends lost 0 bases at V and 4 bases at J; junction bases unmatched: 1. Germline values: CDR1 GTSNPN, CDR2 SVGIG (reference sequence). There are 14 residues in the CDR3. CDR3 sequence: CAWSVLAGGETQYF. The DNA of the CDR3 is TGTGCCTGGAGTGTCCTAGCGGGAGGAGAGACCCAGTACTTC.

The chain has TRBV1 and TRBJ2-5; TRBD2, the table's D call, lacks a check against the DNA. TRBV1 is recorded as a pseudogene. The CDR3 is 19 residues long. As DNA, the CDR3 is TGCACCAGCAGCCAAGTATTCCTAGCGGGAGATGTCGGGACAGAGACCCAGTACTTC. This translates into CTSSQVFLAGDVGTETQYF.

Here the CDR3 reads CASTTPGQGGIYEQYF. For the CDR3, the DNA is TGTGCCAGTACCACCCCCGGACAGGGAGGGATCTACGAGCAGTACTTC. The chain employs TRBV19 and TRBJ2-7; tentative D call: TRBD1 (8 bases). V was clipped by 7 bases and J by 3 bases, with 22 bases between them. Germline CDR1 LNHDA, CDR2 SQIVND (reference sequence). The CDR3 sequence is 16 residues long. Together with reference TRBV19 and TRBJ2-7, the CDR3 gives the full variable domain: DGGITQSPKYLFRKEGQNVTLSCEQNLNHDAMYWYRQDPGQGLRLIYYSQIVNDFQKGDIAEGYSVSREKKESFPLTVTSAQKNPTAFYLCASTTPGQGGIYEQYFGPGTRLTVT.

The DNA of the CDR3 is TGTGCCAGCTCACCCCCAGGGCCCGCGCACTACGAGCAGTACTTC. Translating gives CASSPPGPAHYEQYF. V gene TRBV18 combines with J gene TRBJ2-7; D might be TRBD1 (5 bases). CDR3 length equals 15 residues. Germline-derived CDR1 and CDR2 are KGHSH and LQKENI. The V end was cut by 3 bases, the J end by 3 bases, with 15 bases between.

In DNA, the CDR3 is TGTGCCAGCAGCTCCCGACAGGGTTCACCCCTCCACTTT. Its translation is CASSSRQGSPLHF. The chain uses TRBV7-2 and TRBJ1-6; 7 bases are a match to TRBD1. There are 13 residues in the CDR3. Germline CDR1 reads SGHTA; CDR2 reads FQGNSA. V lost 4 bases to trimming and J lost 9 bases; unmatched junction nucleotides: 3.

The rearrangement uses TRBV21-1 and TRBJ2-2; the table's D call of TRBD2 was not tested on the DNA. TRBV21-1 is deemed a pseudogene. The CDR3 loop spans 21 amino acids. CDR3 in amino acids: CASTSPQVAGGPDAGTGELFF. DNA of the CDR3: TGTGCCAGCACCAGCCCCCAGGTAGCGGGAGGGCCTGACGCGGGCACCGGGGAGCTGTTTTTT.

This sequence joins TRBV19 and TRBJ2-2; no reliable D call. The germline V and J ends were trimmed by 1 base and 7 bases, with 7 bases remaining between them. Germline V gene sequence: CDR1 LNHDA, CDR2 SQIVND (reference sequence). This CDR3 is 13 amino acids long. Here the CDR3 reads CASSIVILGELFF. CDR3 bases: TGTGCCAGTAGTATAGTAATCCTCGGGGAGCTGTTTTTT.